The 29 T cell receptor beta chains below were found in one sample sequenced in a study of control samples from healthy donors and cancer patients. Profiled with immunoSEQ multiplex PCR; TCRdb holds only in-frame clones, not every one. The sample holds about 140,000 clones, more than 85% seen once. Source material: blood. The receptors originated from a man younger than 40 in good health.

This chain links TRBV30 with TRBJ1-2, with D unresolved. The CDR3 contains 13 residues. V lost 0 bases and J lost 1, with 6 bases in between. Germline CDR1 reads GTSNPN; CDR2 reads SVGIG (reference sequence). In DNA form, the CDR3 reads TGTGCCTGGAGTGTACAGTTTAACTATGGCTACACCTTC. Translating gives CAWSVQFNYGYTF.

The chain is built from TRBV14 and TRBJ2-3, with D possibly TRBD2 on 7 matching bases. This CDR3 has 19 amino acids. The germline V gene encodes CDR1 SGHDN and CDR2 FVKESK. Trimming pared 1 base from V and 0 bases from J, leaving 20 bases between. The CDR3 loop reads CASSQGLGGAYASTDTQYF. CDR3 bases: TGTGCCAGCAGCCAAGGATTGGGGGGGGCCTATGCTAGCACAGATACGCAGTATTTT.

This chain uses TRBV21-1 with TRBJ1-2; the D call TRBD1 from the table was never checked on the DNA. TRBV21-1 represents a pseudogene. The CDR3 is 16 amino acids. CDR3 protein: CASSKEDRGPAYGYTF. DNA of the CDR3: TGTGCCAGCAGCAAAGAGGACAGGGGGCCGGCCTATGGCTACACCTTC.

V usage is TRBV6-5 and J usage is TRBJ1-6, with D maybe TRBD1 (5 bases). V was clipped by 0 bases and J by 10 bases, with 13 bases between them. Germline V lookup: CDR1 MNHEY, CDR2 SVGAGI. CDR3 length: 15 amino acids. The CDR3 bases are TGTGCCAGCAGTTACTCGGGGGAGATAGGATCACCCCTCCACTTT. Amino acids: CASSYSGEIGSPLHF.

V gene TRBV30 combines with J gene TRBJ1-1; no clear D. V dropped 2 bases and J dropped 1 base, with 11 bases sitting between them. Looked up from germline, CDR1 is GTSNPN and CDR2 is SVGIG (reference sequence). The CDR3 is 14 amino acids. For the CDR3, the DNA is TGTGCCTGGAGTACCTTACGGGGGAACACTGAAGCTTTCTTT. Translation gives CAWSTLRGNTEAFF.

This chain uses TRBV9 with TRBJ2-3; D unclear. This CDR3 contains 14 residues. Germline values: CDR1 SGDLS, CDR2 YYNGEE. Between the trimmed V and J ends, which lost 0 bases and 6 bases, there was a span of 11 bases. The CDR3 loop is CASSVDGPTDTQYF. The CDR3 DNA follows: TGTGCCAGCAGCGTAGATGGTCCCACGGATACGCAGTATTTT.

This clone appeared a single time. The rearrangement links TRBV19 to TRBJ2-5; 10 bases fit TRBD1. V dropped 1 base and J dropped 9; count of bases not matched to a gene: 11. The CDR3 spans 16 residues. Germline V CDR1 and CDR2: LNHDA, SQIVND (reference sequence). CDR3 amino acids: CASSIGETGGIRAQYF. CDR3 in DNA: TGTGCCAGTAGTATAGGAGAGACAGGGGGCATTCGGGCCCAGTACTTC.

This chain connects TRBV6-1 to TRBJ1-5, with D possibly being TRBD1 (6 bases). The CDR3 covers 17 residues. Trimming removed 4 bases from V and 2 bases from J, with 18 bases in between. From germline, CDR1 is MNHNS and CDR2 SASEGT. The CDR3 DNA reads TGTGCCAGCAGTGGGGGGCCTACGACGGGACGCAATCAGCCCCAGCATTTT. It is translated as CASSGGPTTGRNQPQHF.

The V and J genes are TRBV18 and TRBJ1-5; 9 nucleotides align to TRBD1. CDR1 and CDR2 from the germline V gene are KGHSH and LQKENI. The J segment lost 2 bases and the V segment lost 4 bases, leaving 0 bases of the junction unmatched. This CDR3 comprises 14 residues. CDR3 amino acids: CASSRQGGNQPQHF. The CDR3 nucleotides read TGTGCCAGCTCACGACAGGGGGGCAATCAGCCCCAGCATTTT.

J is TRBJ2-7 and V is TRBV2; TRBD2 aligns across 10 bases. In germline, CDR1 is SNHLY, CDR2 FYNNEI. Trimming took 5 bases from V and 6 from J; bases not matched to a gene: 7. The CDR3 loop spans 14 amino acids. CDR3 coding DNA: TGTGCCAGCAGTACAGCGGGGGGGCCAATCGAGCAGTACTTC. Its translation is CASSTAGGPIEQYF.

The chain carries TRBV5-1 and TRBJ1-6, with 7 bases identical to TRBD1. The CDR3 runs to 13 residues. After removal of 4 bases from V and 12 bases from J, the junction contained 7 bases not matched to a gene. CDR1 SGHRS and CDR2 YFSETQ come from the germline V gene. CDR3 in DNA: TGCGCCAGCAGCCCTGACAGGGTCGGACCCCTCCACTTT. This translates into CASSPDRVGPLHF.

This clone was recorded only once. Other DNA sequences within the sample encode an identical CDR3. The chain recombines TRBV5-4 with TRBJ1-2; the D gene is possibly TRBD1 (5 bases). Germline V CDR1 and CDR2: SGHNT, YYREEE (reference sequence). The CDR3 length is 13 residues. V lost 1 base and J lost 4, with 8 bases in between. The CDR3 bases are TGTGCCAGCAGCTTGCCCGGGGGCTATGGCTACACCTTC. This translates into CASSLPGGYGYTF.

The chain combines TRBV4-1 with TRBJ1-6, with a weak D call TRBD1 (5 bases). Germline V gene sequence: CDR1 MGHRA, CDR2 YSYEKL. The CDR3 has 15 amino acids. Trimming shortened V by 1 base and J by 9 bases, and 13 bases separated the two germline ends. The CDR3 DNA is TGCGCCAGCAGCCAAGGGGAAGGGGTAGGTTCACCCCTCCACTTT. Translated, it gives CASSQGEGVGSPLHF.

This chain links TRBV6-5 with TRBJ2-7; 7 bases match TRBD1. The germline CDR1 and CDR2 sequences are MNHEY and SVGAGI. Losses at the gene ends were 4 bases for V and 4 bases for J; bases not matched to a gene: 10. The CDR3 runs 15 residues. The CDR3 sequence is CASSSRQGRSYEQYF. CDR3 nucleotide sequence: TGTGCCAGCAGTTCCCGACAGGGAAGGAGTTACGAGCAGTACTTC.

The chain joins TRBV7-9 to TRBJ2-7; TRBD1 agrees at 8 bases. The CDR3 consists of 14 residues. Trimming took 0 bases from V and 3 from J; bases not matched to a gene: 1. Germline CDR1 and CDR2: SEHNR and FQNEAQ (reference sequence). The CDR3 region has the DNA TGTGCCAGCAGCTTAGCGGGACAGGTCTACGAGCAGTACTTC. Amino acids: CASSLAGQVYEQYF. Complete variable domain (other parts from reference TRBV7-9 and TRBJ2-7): DTGVSQNPRHKITKRGQNVTFRCDPISEHNRLYWYRQTLGQGPEFLTYFQNEAQLEKSRLLSDRFSAERPKGSFSTLEIQRTEQGDSAMYLCASSLAGQVYEQYFGPGTRLTVT.

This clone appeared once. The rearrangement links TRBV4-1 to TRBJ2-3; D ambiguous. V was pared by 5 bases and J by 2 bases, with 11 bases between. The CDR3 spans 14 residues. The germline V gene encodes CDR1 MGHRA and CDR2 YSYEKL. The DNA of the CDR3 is TGCGCCAGCAGCTACGGTCCTGACACAGATACGCAGTATTTT. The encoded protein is CASSYGPDTDTQYF.

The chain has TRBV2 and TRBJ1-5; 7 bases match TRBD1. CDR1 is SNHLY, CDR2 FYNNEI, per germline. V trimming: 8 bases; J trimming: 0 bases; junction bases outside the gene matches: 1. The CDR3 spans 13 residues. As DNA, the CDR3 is TGTGCCAGCCAGGGGGATAGCAATCAGCCCCAGCATTTT. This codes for CASQGDSNQPQHF.

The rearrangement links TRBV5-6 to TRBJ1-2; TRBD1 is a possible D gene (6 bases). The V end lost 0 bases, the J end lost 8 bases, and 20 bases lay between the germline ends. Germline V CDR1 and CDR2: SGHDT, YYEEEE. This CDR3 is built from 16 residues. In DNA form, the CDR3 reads TGTGCCAGCAGCTTGGAGGGGGGCGCGGCAGATCGGGGCTACACCTTC. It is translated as CASSLEGGAADRGYTF.

CDR3 DNA sequence: TGTGCCAGCAGCTCGCCTAGACAGGTCCTTGGGGAAAAACTGTTTTTT. This gives the protein CASSSPRQVLGEKLFF. The J gene is TRBJ1-4, the V gene TRBV7-2; D is possibly TRBD1 (6 bases). The CDR3 length is 16 residues. The V gene lost 4 bases and the J gene lost 8 bases, with 20 bases spanning the gap. The germline V gene has CDR1 SGHTA and CDR2 FQGNSA.

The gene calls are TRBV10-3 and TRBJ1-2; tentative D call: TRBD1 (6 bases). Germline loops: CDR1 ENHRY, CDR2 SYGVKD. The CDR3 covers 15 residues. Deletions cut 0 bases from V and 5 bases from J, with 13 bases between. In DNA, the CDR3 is TGTGCCATCAGTGAGTCCCCGGGGGCGGTTTATGGCTACACCTTC. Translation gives CAISESPGAVYGYTF.

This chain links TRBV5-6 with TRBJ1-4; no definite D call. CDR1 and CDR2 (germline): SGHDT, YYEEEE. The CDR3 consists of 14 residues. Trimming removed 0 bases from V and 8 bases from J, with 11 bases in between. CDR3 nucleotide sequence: TGTGCCAGCAGCTTGGATCCGGCCGGGGAAAAACTGTTTTTT. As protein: CASSLDPAGEKLFF. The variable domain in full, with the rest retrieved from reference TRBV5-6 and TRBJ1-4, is DAGVTQSPTHLIKTRGQQVTLRCSPKSGHDTVSWYQQALGQGPQFIFQYYEEEERQRGNFPDRFSGHQFPNYSSELNVNALLLGDSALYLCASSLDPAGEKLFFGSGTQLSVL.

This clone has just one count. CDR3 sequence (DNA): TGTGCCAGCACCCCTAGGGGGGGTGACACTGAAGCTTTCTTT. Amino acid sequence: CASTPRGGDTEAFF. The genes are TRBV28 and TRBJ1-1, with D possibly being TRBD1 (6 bases). The CDR3 is made up of 14 amino acids. Germline V CDR1 and CDR2: MDHEN, SYDVKM. Between the trimmed V and J ends, which lost 7 bases and 3 bases, there was a span of 15 bases.

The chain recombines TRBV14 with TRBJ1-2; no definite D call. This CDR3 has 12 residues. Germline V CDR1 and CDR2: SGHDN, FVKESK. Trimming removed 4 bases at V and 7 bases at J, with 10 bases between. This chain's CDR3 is CASSLVNAGYTF. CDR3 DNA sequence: TGTGCCAGCAGCCTCGTCAACGCTGGCTACACCTTC.

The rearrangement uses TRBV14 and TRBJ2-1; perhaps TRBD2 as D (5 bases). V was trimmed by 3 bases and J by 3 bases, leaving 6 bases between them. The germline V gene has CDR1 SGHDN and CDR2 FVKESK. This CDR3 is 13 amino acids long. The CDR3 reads CASSQTIYNEQFF. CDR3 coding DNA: TGTGCCAGCAGCCAGACTATCTACAATGAGCAGTTCTTC.

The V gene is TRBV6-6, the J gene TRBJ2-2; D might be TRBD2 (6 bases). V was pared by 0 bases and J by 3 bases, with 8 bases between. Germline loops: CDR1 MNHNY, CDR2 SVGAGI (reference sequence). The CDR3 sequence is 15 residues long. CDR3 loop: CASSYSQRDTGELFF. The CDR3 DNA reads TGTGCCAGCAGTTACTCGCAGCGGGACACCGGGGAGCTGTTTTTT.

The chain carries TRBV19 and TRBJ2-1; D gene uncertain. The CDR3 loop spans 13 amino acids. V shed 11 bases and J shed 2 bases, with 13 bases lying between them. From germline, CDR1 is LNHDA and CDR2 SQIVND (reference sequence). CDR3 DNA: TGTGCCGGTTCGACACTTACCTACAATGAGCAGTTCTTC. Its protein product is CAGSTLTYNEQFF.

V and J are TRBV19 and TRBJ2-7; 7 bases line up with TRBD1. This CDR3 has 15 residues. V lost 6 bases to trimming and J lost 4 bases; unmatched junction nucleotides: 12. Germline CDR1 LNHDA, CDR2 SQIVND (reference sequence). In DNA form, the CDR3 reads TGTGCCAGTAGACTCACGCTGACAGGGTCGTACGAGCAGTACTTC. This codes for CASRLTLTGSYEQYF.

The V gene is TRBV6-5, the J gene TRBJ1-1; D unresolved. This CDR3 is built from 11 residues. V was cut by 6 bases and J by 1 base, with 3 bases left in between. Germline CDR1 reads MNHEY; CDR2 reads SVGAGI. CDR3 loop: CASRENTEAFF. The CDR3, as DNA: TGTGCCAGCAGAGAGAACACTGAAGCTTTCTTT.

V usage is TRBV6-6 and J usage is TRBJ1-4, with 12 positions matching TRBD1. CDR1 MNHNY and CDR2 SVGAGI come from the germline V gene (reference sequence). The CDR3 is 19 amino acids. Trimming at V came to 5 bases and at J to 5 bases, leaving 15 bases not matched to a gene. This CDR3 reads CASSPALPGQGAGNEKLFF. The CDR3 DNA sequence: TGTGCCAGCAGTCCTGCGCTCCCGGGACAGGGGGCAGGGAATGAAAAACTGTTTTTT.